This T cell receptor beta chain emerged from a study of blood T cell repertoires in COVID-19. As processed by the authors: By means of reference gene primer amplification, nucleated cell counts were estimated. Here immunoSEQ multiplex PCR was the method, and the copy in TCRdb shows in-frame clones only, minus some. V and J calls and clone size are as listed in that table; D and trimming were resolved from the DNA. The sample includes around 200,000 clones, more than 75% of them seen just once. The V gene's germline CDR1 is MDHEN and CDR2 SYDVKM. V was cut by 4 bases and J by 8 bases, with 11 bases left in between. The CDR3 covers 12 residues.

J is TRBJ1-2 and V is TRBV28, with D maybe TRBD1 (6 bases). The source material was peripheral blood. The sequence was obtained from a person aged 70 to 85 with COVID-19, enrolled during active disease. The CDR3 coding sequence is TGTGCCAGCAGTTCAACAGGGCTGGGCTACACCTTC. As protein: CASSSTGLGYTF.